Below, 14 T cell receptor beta chains from the same sample are listed, as sequenced in a study of identical twins (dated by TCRdb to about 2016). The library relied on 5' RACE. Sequencing was performed on an Illumina HiSeq 2000. TCRdb ran its own pipeline on the public reads, namely fastp trimming at Q25 and MiXCR clone calling, and kept in-frame beta chains. Every entry covers one CDR3 protein and lists the most common genes and DNA from its rows. Here the sample has hundreds of thousands of distinct CDR3 sequences; around 6.6% occur a single time. Approximately 3.7% of the sample goes to the ten largest clones. The same sample was also studied in work on yellow fever vaccine responses in identical twins.

Sequencing was performed on memory (CD45RO+) T cells sorted from blood. The sample's cell subset or site label, in plain terms: CD45RO+ enriched T cells. These TCRs come from a woman under 30 in good health.

The sample holds many counts of this clonotype. The chain joins TRBV5-6 to TRBJ1-2; no reliable D call. Germline V gene sequence: CDR1 SGHDT, CDR2 YYEEEE. The ends were cut back, 4 bases at V and 2 bases at J, with 15 bases in the middle. The CDR3 spans 15 residues. This CDR3 is CASSAYISDNYGYTF. CDR3 bases: TGTGCCAGCAGCGCATACATTTCTGACAACTATGGCTACACCTTC.

This clonotype was recorded many times. The chain couples TRBV12-3 or TRBV12-4 to TRBJ1-4; D is perhaps TRBD1 (5 bases). The CDR3 spans 11 residues. The ends were cut back, 10 bases at V and 7 bases at J, with 10 bases in the middle. CDR3 DNA: TGTGCCACCCAGGGAGGTGAAAAACTGTTTTTT. The encoded protein is CATQGGEKLFF.

This clonotype was seen more than once but under ten times. This chain links TRBV6-1 with TRBJ1-5, with D possibly matching TRBD1 (5 bases). The CDR3 is 13 amino acids. V gave up 3 bases and J gave up 7 bases, with 10 bases separating them. In germline, CDR1 is MNHNS, CDR2 SASEGT. CDR3 residues: CASSEGVRQPQHF. CDR3 coding DNA: TGTGCCAGCAGTGAGGGGGTAAGGCAGCCCCAGCATTTT.

This clonotype has just a few counts. The rearrangement joins TRBV4-1 to TRBJ2-1, with 10 nucleotides matching TRBD2. The CDR3 covers 15 residues. Germline V gene sequence: CDR1 MGHRA, CDR2 YSYEKL. V lost 4 bases, J lost 8 bases, and 8 bases stayed unmatched. The CDR3 loop is CASSRTGTSDHEQFF. The CDR3 DNA is TGCGCCAGCAGCCGTACCGGGACTAGCGATCATGAGCAGTTCTTC.

This chain links TRBV18 with TRBJ1-1; D unclear. CDR1 is KGHSH and CDR2 is LQKENI in the germline V gene. The CDR3 sequence is 16 residues long. The ends were cut back, 2 bases at V and 0 bases at J, with 13 bases in the middle. Here the CDR3 reads CASSPASGSVNTEAFF. The DNA for the CDR3 is TGTGCCAGCTCACCAGCGTCGGGGAGCGTGAACACTGAAGCTTTCTTT.

This clonotype appeared a few times. The chain is built from TRBV18 and TRBJ2-5; a weak D match, TRBD1 (5 bases). The V gene lost 7 bases and the J gene lost 2 bases, with 14 bases spanning the gap. CDR1 KGHSH and CDR2 LQKENI come from the germline V gene. This CDR3 is 14 amino acids long. In DNA form, the CDR3 reads TGTGCCAGCTTCAAAGGACCAGGGCAAGAGACCCAGTACTTC. Encoded protein: CASFKGPGQETQYF.

This clonotype was counted at least ten times. The chain joins TRBV24-1 to TRBJ2-2; D gene ambiguous. CDR3 length: 13 amino acids. Trimming pared 5 bases from V and 3 bases from J, leaving 6 bases between. In germline, CDR1 is KGHDR, CDR2 SFDVKD. CDR3 residues: CATSGTYTGELFF. The CDR3 DNA is TGTGCCACCAGTGGCACCTACACCGGGGAGCTGTTTTTT.

The chain uses TRBV20-1 and TRBJ2-1; 7 positions match TRBD1. The germline V gene encodes CDR1 DFQATT and CDR2 SNEGSKA (reference sequence). The CDR3 consists of 15 residues. Germline trimming cut 5 bases from V and 6 bases from J; bases unmatched to any gene: 13. The CDR3 DNA sequence: TGCAGTGCTGACAGTCACAGGGGTGAAGTCAATGAGCAGTTCTTC. It is translated as CSADSHRGEVNEQFF.

This clonotype was picked up a small number of times. The V call is TRBV11-2, the J call TRBJ2-2; 8 bases map to TRBD2. CDR1 and CDR2 from the germline V gene are SGHAT and FQNNGV. V was clipped by 8 bases and J by 6 bases; unmatched bases: 8. The CDR3 has 14 amino acids. The CDR3 bases are TGTGCCAGCGGGCCCGGGGGGGACGCCGGGGAGCTGTTTTTT. Protein sequence: CASGPGGDAGELFF.

The chain is built from TRBV5-6 and TRBJ2-1; TRBD2 aligns across 11 bases. Per germline, CDR1 SGHDT and CDR2 YYEEEE. The length of the CDR3 is 17 residues. Trimming removed 5 bases from V and 6 bases from J; junction bases left unmatched: 13. CDR3 sequence (DNA): TGTGCCAGCAGGAATAGCGGGAGGGCCCGTCTGGTCAATGAGCAGTTCTTC. The encoded protein is CASRNSGRARLVNEQFF.

The table lists this clonotype with a few counts. This rearrangement joins TRBV3-1 to TRBJ1-6, with 7 bases aligning to TRBD1. The CDR3 consists of 12 residues. Losses at the gene ends were 5 bases for V and 12 bases for J; bases not matched to a gene: 4. Germline V CDR1 and CDR2: LGHDT, YNNKEL (reference sequence). CDR3 nucleotides: TGTGCCAGCAGCAAGACAGGGATACCCCTCCACTTT. Protein sequence: CASSKTGIPLHF.

In this sample, this clonotype turned up a few times. CDR3 sequence reads: CAISAGGSSYEQYF. As DNA, the CDR3 is TGTGCCATCAGTGCCGGGGGAAGCTCCTACGAGCAGTACTTC. This chain links TRBV10-3 with TRBJ2-7; a possible D gene is TRBD2 (6 bases). Deletions cut 4 bases from V and 0 bases from J, with 10 bases between. This CDR3 has 14 amino acids. The germline V gene encodes CDR1 ENHRY and CDR2 SYGVKD.

This clonotype was counted a few times. The chain recombines TRBV21-1 with TRBJ2-7. TRBV21-1 is a known pseudogene. This CDR3 spans 12 amino acids. Here the CDR3 reads CASTLGLHEQYF. CDR3 bases: TGTGCCAGCACCCTGGGGCTCCACGAGCAGTACTTC.

There are a few counts of this clonotype. The chain couples TRBV11-2 to TRBJ2-2, with 8 positions matching TRBD2. The CDR3 extends over 16 amino acids. The V gene end was trimmed by 1 base and the J gene end by 4 bases; junction bases not matched to a gene: 5. Germline V gene sequence: CDR1 SGHAT, CDR2 FQNNGV. CDR3 bases: TGTGCCAGCAGCTTAGGGAGCGGGGGTTTCACCGGGGAGCTGTTTTTT. It specifies CASSLGSGGFTGELFF.